This TCR beta chain was sequenced in a study of type 1 regulatory T cells. Study context: An in vitro protocol generated T-allo10, a Tr1-enriched, alloantigen-specific CD4 T cell product.

Trimming shortened V by 2 bases and J by 4 bases, and 14 bases separated the two germline ends. CDR3 length equals 15 residues. Per germline, CDR1 MNHEY and CDR2 SVGAGI. MiXCR, applied by TCRdb to the reads, yields one record per CDR3 protein. Here the sample spans 13,000 to 15,000 distinct CDR3 sequences, roughly 13% being singletons. There are many counts of this clonotype. Its specificity is unknown. The sequence was collected from a human donor in good health. This chain uses TRBV6-5 with TRBJ1-2, with D maybe TRBD1 (6 bases). The sequencing input was cultured T cells, either the whole culture or a sorted T cell fraction (not recorded which). This CDR3 is CASSYAGRTAYGYTF. CDR3 DNA sequence: TGTGCCAGCAGTTACGCCGGACGGACAGCCTATGGCTACACCTTC.